A single sample is the source of the 2 T cell receptor beta chains below, sequenced in a study of shared clonotypes between healthy human individuals. Data came from immunoSEQ multiplex PCR; TCRdb stores just in-frame clones and leaves some out. The sample has 2 million to 2.5 million clones; 85% to 95% are singletons. Sequencing was carried out using naive CD4+ T cells sorted from blood. The subset here: CD45RA+ positively selected. The receptors stem from a man aged 18 to 30 in good health.

V and J are TRBV6-5 and TRBJ2-3, with no clear D. The length of the CDR3 is 14 residues. Germline CDR1 and CDR2: MNHEY and SVGAGI. The V end was cut by 3 bases, the J end by 3 bases, with 10 bases between. CDR3 coding DNA: TGTGCCAGCAGTTATCTCCCGTGGACAGATACGCAGTATTTT. It specifies CASSYLPWTDTQYF.

V usage is TRBV9 and J usage is TRBJ2-7; no reliable D call. Germline CDR1 and CDR2: SGDLS and YYNGEE. The V end lost 0 bases, the J end lost 3 bases, and 13 bases lay between the germline ends. There are 15 residues in the CDR3. The CDR3 region has the DNA TGTGCCAGCAGCGTAGATGGGGTAGGCTACTACGAGCAGTACTTC. Translation: CASSVDGVGYYEQYF.